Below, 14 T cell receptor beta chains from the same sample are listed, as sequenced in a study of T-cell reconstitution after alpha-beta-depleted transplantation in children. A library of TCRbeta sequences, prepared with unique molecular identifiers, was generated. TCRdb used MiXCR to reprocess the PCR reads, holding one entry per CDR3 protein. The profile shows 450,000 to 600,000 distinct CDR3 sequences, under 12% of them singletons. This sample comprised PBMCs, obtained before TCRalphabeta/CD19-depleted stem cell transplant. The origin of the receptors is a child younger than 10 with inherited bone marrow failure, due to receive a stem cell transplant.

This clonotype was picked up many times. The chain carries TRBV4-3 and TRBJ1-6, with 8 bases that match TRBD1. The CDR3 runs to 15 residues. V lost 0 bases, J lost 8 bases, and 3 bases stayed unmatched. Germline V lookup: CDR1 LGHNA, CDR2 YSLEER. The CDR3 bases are TGCGCCAGCAGCCAAGAGGGGACAGGCGATTCACCCCTCCACTTT. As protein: CASSQEGTGDSPLHF.

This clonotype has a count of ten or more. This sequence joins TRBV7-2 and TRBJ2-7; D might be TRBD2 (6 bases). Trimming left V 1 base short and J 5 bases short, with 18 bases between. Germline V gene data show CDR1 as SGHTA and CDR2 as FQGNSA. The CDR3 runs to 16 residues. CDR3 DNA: TGTGCCAGCAGCTTAGGGGTGACGGGAGACCTGAACGAGCAGTACTTC. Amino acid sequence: CASSLGVTGDLNEQYF.

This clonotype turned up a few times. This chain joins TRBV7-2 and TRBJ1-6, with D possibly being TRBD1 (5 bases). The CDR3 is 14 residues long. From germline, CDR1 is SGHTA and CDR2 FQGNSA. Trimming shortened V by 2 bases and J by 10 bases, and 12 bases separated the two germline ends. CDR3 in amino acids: CASSLRGRNSPLHF. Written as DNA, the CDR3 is TGTGCCAGCAGCTTACGGGGGAGGAACTCACCCCTCCACTTT. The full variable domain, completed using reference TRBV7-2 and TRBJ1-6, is GAGVSQSPSNKVTEKGKDVELRCDPISGHTALYWYRQSLGQGLEFLIYFQGNSAPDKSGLPSDRFSAERTGGSVSTLTIQRTQQEDSAVYLCASSLRGRNSPLHFGNGTRLTVT.

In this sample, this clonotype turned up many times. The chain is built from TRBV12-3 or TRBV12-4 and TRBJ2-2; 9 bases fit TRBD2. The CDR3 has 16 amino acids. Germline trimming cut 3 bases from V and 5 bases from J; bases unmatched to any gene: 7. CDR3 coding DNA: TGTGCCAGCAGTTTTTTGGCGGGAGGGGTTACCGGGGAGCTGTTTTTT. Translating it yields CASSFLAGGVTGELFF.

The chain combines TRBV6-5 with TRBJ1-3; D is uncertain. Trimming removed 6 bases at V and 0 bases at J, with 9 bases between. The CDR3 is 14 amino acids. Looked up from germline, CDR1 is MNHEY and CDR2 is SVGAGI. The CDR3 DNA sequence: TGTGCCAGCAGGCCCCGATACTCTGGAAACACCATATATTTT. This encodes CASRPRYSGNTIYF.

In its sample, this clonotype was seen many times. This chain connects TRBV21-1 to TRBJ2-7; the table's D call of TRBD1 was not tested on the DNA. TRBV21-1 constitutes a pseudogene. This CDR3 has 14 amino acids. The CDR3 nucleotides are TGTGCCAGCAGCACCGGGACAGACTTAGGGGAGCAGTACTTC. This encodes CASSTGTDLGEQYF.

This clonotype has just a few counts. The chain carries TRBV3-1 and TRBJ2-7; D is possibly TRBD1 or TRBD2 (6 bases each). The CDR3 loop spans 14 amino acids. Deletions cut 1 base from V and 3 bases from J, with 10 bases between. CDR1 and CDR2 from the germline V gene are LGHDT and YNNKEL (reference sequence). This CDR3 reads CASSQGGGIYEQYF. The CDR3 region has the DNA TGTGCCAGCAGCCAAGGAGGGGGGATCTACGAGCAGTACTTC.

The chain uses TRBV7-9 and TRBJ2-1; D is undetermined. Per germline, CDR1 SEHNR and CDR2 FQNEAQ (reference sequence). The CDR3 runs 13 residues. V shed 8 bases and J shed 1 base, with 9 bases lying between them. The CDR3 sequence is CASYILSYNEQFF. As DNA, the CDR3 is TGTGCCAGCTATATACTGTCCTACAATGAGCAGTTCTTC.

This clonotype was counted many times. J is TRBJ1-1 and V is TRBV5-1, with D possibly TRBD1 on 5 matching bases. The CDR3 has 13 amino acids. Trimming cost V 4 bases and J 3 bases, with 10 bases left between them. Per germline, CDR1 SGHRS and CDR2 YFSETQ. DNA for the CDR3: TGCGCCAGCAGCCGGGGGGGGGACACTGAAGCTTTCTTT. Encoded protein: CASSRGGDTEAFF.

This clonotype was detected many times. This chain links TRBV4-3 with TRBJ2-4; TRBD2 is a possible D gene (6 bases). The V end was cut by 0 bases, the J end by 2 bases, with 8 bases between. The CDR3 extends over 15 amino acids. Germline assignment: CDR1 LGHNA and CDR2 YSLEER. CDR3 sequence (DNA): TGCGCCAGCAGCCAAGAGGAGGGATCCAAAAACATTCAGTACTTC. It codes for CASSQEEGSKNIQYF.

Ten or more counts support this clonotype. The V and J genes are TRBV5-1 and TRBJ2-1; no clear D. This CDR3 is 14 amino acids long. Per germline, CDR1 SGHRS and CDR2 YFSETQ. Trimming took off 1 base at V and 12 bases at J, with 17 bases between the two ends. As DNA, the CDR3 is TGCGCCAGCAGCTTGAATTCCCTTCCCCTCGGGCAGTTCTTC. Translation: CASSLNSLPLGQFF.

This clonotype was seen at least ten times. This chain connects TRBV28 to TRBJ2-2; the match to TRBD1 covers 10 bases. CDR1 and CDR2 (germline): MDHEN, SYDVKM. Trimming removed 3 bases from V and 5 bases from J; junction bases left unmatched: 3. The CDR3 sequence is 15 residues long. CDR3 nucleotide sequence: TGTGCCAGCAGTTTTAGGGACAGGGGAACCGGGGAGCTGTTTTTT. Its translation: CASSFRDRGTGELFF.

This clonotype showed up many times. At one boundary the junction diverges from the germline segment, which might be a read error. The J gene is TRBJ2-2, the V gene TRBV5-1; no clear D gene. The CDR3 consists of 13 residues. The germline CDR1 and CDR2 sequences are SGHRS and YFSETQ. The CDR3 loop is CASSYRDTGELFF. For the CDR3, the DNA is TGTGCCAGCAGTTACCGGGACACCGGGGAGCTGTTTTTT.

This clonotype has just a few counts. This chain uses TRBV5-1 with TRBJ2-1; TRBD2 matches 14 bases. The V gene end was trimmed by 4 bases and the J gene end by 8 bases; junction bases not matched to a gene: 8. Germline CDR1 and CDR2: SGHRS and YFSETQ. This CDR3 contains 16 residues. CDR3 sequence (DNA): TGCGCCAGCAGCCTGCGACTAGCGGGAGGGAAGGATGAGCAGTTCTTC. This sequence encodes CASSLRLAGGKDEQFF.